What follows are 5 T cell receptor beta chains derived from one specimen sequenced in a study of CD8 T cells in Susac syndrome. Reverse transcription of roughly 0.5 to 1 ug RNA was performed with random hexamers. MiXCR, applied by TCRdb to the immunoSEQ multiplex PCR reads, yields one record per CDR3 protein. The sample has roughly 76,000 distinct CDR3 sequences, 93% seen once; the top ten hold 0.35% to 0.5%. Sequenced: CD8+ T cells from PBMCs. Receptors originate from a human donor with Susac syndrome.

The rearrangement joins TRBV7-9 to TRBJ2-7, with 7 bases identical to TRBD1. CDR3 size: 14 residues. J was trimmed by 0 bases and V by 5 bases; bases with no gene match: 4. From germline, CDR1 is SEHNR and CDR2 FQNEAQ (reference sequence). CDR3 in amino acids: CASSGRDSSYEQYF. The CDR3 coding sequence is TGTGCCAGCAGCGGCCGGGACAGCTCCTACGAGCAGTACTTC. The full variable domain, completed using reference TRBV7-9 and TRBJ2-7, is DTGVSQNPRHKITKRGQNVTFRCDPISEHNRLYWYRQTLGQGPEFLTYFQNEAQLEKSRLLSDRFSAERPKGSFSTLEIQRTEQGDSAMYLCASSGRDSSYEQYFGPGTRLTVT.

The V and J genes are TRBV28 and TRBJ2-1; D unclear. Per germline, CDR1 MDHEN and CDR2 SYDVKM. V was pared by 3 bases and J by 3 bases, with 9 bases between. The CDR3 length is 14 residues. CDR3 region: CASSFAAHYNEQFF. In DNA form, the CDR3 reads TGTGCCAGCAGTTTCGCGGCCCACTACAATGAGCAGTTCTTC.

The chain has TRBV20-1 and TRBJ2-7; 9 bases align to TRBD2. The germline V gene has CDR1 DFQATT and CDR2 SNEGSKA (reference sequence). The V and J ends lost 0 bases and 4 bases, in that order; junction bases with no gene match: 13. The CDR3 consists of 17 residues. In nucleotides, the CDR3 is TGCAGTGCTAGAGATCGACTAGCGGAGCAAGGATGGTACGAGCAGTACTTC. Translated: CSARDRLAEQGWYEQYF.

Only one count was recorded for this clonotype. The chain recombines TRBV15 with TRBJ2-1, with D possibly matching TRBD2 (6 bases). V lost 0 bases and J lost 9, with 12 bases in between. Germline V gene data show CDR1 as LNHNV and CDR2 as YYDKDF (reference sequence). The CDR3 contains 14 residues. The CDR3 protein is CATSRDLGGSEQFF. DNA for the CDR3: TGTGCCACCAGCAGAGATCTTGGAGGGAGTGAGCAGTTCTTC.

The chain joins TRBV2 to TRBJ1-1; D gene ambiguous. The CDR3 extends over 11 amino acids. Germline V lookup: CDR1 SNHLY, CDR2 FYNNEI. V lost 6 bases and J 6 bases, leaving 8 bases between the germline ends. The CDR3 DNA follows: TGTGCCAGCAGCTCCGGGGCTGAAGCTTTCTTT. Its translation: CASSSGAEAFF.